A selection of T cell receptor beta chains follows, all from one sample in a study of regulatory T cells in long-lasting Graves disease. TCRdb processed the multiplex PCR reads anew with MiXCR; each CDR3 protein has one entry. The repertoire holds a few hundred thousand distinct CDR3 sequences, with around 15% as singletons. Separately, the same data were catalogued under a study of T cells in Graves' hyperthyroidism and ophthalmopathy.

The sequenced sample was peripheral blood mononuclear cells (PBMCs), obtained at new diagnosis, from a patient treated with antithyroid drugs. The receptors originated from a middle-aged man with Graves disease. Both conserved end residues are part of each CDR3. The D gene is left open where the match is weak. Expanded clones are given a class, and other clones once, few, many or no size at all.

j_call d_call clone_size v_call cdr3_nt cdr3_aa
TRBJ2-5 NA NA TRBV5-1 TGCGCCAGCAGTCCCAACCCCCTCGGCCAAGAGACCCAGTACTTC CASSPNPLGQETQYF
TRBJ2-5 NA many TRBV3-1 TGTGCCAGCAGCGCCACGGTCCAAGAGACCCAGTACTTC CASSATVQETQYF
TRBJ2-1 NA NA TRBV24-1 TGTGCCACCAGTGACACGGGGGGCCCACGGTTCTTC CATSDTGGPRFF
TRBJ2-1 NA few TRBV11-2 TGTGCCAGCAGCCGCGCAGCCTACAATGAGCAGTTCTTC CASSRAAYNEQFF
TRBJ1-1 NA few TRBV10-3 TGTGCCATCGGTCGGGCAGAGGACACTGAAGCTTTCTTT CAIGRAEDTEAFF
TRBJ2-7 TRBD1 NA TRBV5-4 TGTGCCAGCAACCAACAGACAGGGGCGAACTACGAGCAGTACTTC CASNQQTGANYEQYF
TRBJ2-7 TRBD1 few TRBV7-9 TGTGCCAGCAGCCCGCGCCGACCTATCCTACAGGGGACCTACGAGCAGTACTTC CASSPRRPILQGTYEQYF
TRBJ2-3 NA few TRBV5-1 TGCGCCAGCAGCGTGACTGTCGCTAGCACAGATACGCAGTATTTT CASSVTVASTDTQYF
TRBJ2-3 TRBD1 many TRBV6-4 TGTGCCAGCAGTGTTGGGACAGGGGCAGATACGCAGTATTTT CASSVGTGADTQYF
TRBJ2-3 NA NA TRBV5-1 TGCGCCAGCAGCCTGGACGGGGTGGCGGGACGCACAGATACGCAGTATTTT CASSLDGVAGRTDTQYF
TRBJ2-7 NA few TRBV28 TGTGCCAGCAGTTTAATTTCAGCGCAGTACTTC CASSLISAQYF
TRBJ1-5 TRBD1 few TRBV20-1 TGCAGTGCTAGAGATTCCCGGACAGGGATTAATCAGCCCCAGCATTTT CSARDSRTGINQPQHF
TRBJ1-6 NA NA TRBV6-5 TGTGCCAGCAGCTACAGGGAACTGGCTAATTCACCCCTCCACTTT CASSYRELANSPLHF
TRBJ2-7 TRBD2 few TRBV3-1 TGTGCCAGCAGACTAGCGGGGACGGTCTACGAGCAGTACTTC CASRLAGTVYEQYF
TRBJ2-6 NA few TRBV6-1 TGTGCCAGCAGTGAACTACCCCAAAGCTCTGGGGCCAACGTCCTGACTTTC CASSELPQSSGANVLTF
TRBJ1-2 NA many TRBV5-1 TGCGCCAGCAGCGCGAGCGGGTGGTCCTATGGCTACACCTTC CASSASGWSYGYTF
TRBJ2-5 NA NA TRBV4-1 TGCGCCAGCAGCACCCGACACCCCGTGTGGGTGGCCCAGTACTTC CASSTRHPVWVAQYF
TRBJ1-2 TRBD1 NA TRBV11-2 TGTGCCAGCAGCCGACAGGGGTACTATGGCTACACCTTC CASSRQGYYGYTF
TRBJ1-3 NA many TRBV6-2/TRBV6-3 TGTGCCAGCACCGGACGGAACTCTGGAAACACCATATATTTT CASTGRNSGNTIYF
TRBJ2-1 NA few TRBV5-5 TGTGCCAGCAACCTCGGGACACTCGAGCAGTTCTTC CASNLGTLEQFF
TRBJ2-2 NA many TRBV7-2 TGTGCCAGCAGCTACAGTCAGACACTTGAAACCGGGGAGCTGTTTTTT CASSYSQTLETGELFF
TRBJ2-3 TRBD2 NA TRBV29-1 TGCAGCGTTGATCGTCTAGGGGGACACAAACCGGGACTAGCTTCAGATACGCAGTATTTT CSVDRLGGHKPGLASDTQYF
TRBJ2-5 TRBD2 many TRBV7-2 TGTGCCAGCAGCGACGGACTAGCGGGGGGGCAAGAGACCCAGTACTTC CASSDGLAGGQETQYF
TRBJ2-1 NA many TRBV9 TGTGCCAGCAGCGCCACCACCGGGGGGCAATCCTACAATGAGCAGTTCTTC CASSATTGGQSYNEQFF
TRBJ2-3 NA NA TRBV2 TGTGCCAGCAGTTTTGCGTACACAGATATGCAGTATTTT CASSFAYTDMQYF
TRBJ2-5 NA NA TRBV6-2/TRBV6-3 TGTGCCAGCACGAGGGGGATTTTACTAGAGACCCAGTACTTC CASTRGILLETQYF
TRBJ2-4 TRBD1 NA TRBV2 TGTGCCAGCAGTGCCGACAGGGTCAAAAACATTCAGTACTTC CASSADRVKNIQYF
TRBJ1-2 NA NA TRBV18 TGTGCCAGCTCACCTCAGGACAGCTATGGCTACACCTTC CASSPQDSYGYTF
TRBJ2-1 NA many TRBV6-1 TGTGCCAGCAGTGACTTCGGGGTATCCTACAATGAGCAGTTCTTC CASSDFGVSYNEQFF
TRBJ2-7 NA many TRBV6-1 TGTGCCAGCAGCCGAACGGGTGGGGACGAGCAGTACTTC CASSRTGGDEQYF
TRBJ2-5 TRBD1 many TRBV6-1 TGTGCCAGCAGGCCCGGGACAGGGGGCGGAAGTAGGAAGACCCAGTACTTC CASRPGTGGGSRKTQYF
TRBJ2-7 TRBD2 NA TRBV7-9 TGTGCCACCACGGGGGGGAGCGGGTACGAGCAGTACTTC CATTGGSGYEQYF
TRBJ2-7 NA NA TRBV10-1 TGCGCCAGCAGTGAGTTAGCTAGTTCCTACGAGCAGTACTTC CASSELASSYEQYF
TRBJ2-7 NA many TRBV11-2 TGTGCCAGCAACATGGACCCGGGTCCCTACGAGCAGTACTTC CASNMDPGPYEQYF
TRBJ2-3 NA few TRBV6-2/TRBV6-3 TGTGCCAGCAGTTACCAAACTTGGAGGGATACGCAGTATTTT CASSYQTWRDTQYF
TRBJ1-5 NA NA TRBV20-1 TGCAGTGCCCAACGTAATTCAGGGTCAAATCAGCCCCAGCATTTT CSAQRNSGSNQPQHF
TRBJ1-1 NA many TRBV7-2 TGTGCCAGCAGCTTGACAGTCTCTGAAGCTTTCTTT CASSLTVSEAFF
TRBJ1-2 TRBD1 many TRBV28 TGTGCCAGCAGTTTATATGGCAGGGGGCGCGGGAAGGGCTACACCTTC CASSLYGRGRGKGYTF
TRBJ1-5 TRBD1 many TRBV7-2 TGTGCCAGCAGCTTAGACACAGGGGTCAGCCAGCCCCAGCATTTT CASSLDTGVSQPQHF
TRBJ2-1 TRBD1 NA TRBV24-1 TGTGCCACCAGTCCGACAGGGGATGAGCAGTTCTTC CATSPTGDEQFF
TRBJ2-7 NA many TRBV10-3 TGTGCCATCAGTGAACAGGCGAGCTCCTACGAGCAGTACTTC CAISEQASSYEQYF